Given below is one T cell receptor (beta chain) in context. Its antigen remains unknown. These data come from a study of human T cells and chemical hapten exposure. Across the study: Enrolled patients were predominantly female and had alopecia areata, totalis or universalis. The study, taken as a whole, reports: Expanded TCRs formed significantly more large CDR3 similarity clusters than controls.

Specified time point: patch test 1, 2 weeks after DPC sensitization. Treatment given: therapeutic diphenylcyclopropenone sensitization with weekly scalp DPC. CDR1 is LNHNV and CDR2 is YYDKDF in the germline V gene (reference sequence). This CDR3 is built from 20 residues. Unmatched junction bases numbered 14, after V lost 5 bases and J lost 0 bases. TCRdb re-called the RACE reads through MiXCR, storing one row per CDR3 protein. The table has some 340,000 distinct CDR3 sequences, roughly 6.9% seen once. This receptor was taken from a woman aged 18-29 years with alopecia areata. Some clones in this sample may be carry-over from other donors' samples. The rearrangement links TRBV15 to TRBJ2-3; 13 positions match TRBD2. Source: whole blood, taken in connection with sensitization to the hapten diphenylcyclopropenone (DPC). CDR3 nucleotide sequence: TGTGCCACCAGCTGGATAAAACTAGCGGGGGGGCCATGGAGCACAGATACGCAGTATTTT. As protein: CATSWIKLAGGPWSTDTQYF.